Listed here are 10 T cell receptor beta chains from one sample, sequenced in a study of identical twins (dated by TCRdb to the mid-2010s). Library preparation was by 5' RACE. Sequencing took place on an Illumina HiSeq 2000. TCRdb applied fastp at Q25 and MiXCR to the public reads, then kept only in-frame beta chains. For every CDR3 protein sequence, its rows merge into one entry that carries the most common genes and DNA. The sample table contains approximately 260,000 distinct CDR3 sequences; only one count was recorded for roughly an eighth of them. Around 9.5% of the sample is taken by the ten largest. Material: memory (CD45RO+) T cells sorted from blood. In the paper's terms, the cell subset or site label means: CD45RO+ enriched T cells. All receptors derive from a young woman in good health.

This clonotype has ten or more counts. The chain links TRBV24-1 to TRBJ2-5; D gene ambiguous. This CDR3 spans 14 amino acids. The V end lost 4 bases, the J end lost 4 bases, and 12 bases lay between the germline ends. The germline gives CDR1 KGHDR, CDR2 SFDVKD. The CDR3 sequence: CATSDRGAGETQYF. As DNA, the CDR3 is TGTGCCACCAGTGACCGAGGTGCCGGAGAGACCCAGTACTTC.

This clonotype was picked up many times. This chain links TRBV5-1 with TRBJ1-4, with D perhaps matching TRBD1 (5 bases). The germline V and J ends were trimmed by 3 bases and 0 bases, with 9 bases remaining between them. Germline values: CDR1 SGHRS, CDR2 YFSETQ. The CDR3 consists of 15 residues. The CDR3 protein is CASSWDLTTNEKLFF. The CDR3 nucleotides read TGCGCCAGCAGCTGGGACCTTACAACTAATGAAAAACTGTTTTTT.

The table lists this clonotype with a few counts. The chain employs TRBV5-1 and TRBJ2-1; 14 bases are shared with TRBD2. Germline V CDR1 and CDR2: SGHRS, YFSETQ. The CDR3 has 18 residues. The ends lost 0 bases at V and 6 bases at J; junction bases unmatched: 8. CDR3 in amino acids: CASSLGLAGGTLRNEQFF. CDR3 nucleotides: TGCGCCAGCAGCTTGGGACTAGCGGGAGGGACACTTCGCAATGAGCAGTTCTTC.

Ten or more counts support this clonotype. The V gene is TRBV10-3, the J gene TRBJ1-2, with 9 bases fitting TRBD1. This CDR3 has 14 amino acids. The germline gives CDR1 ENHRY, CDR2 SYGVKD. Trimming took 7 bases from V and 8 from J; bases not matched to a gene: 11. The chain's CDR3 is CAINAGTGPRGYTF. In DNA form, the CDR3 reads TGTGCCATCAATGCCGGGACAGGGCCAAGAGGCTACACCTTC.

This clonotype was counted a few times. This chain joins TRBV7-9 and TRBJ2-5; no reliable D call. Trimming stripped 5 bases from V and 5 bases from J, with 6 bases between. The CDR3 is 11 amino acids. Germline values: CDR1 SEHNR, CDR2 FQNEAQ (reference sequence). The CDR3 DNA follows: TGTGCCAGCAGCGAATTGGAGACCCAGTACTTC. Translation: CASSELETQYF.

The V gene is TRBV12-5, the J gene TRBJ2-7; 10 bases map to TRBD2. The J segment lost 2 bases and the V segment lost 4 bases, leaving 2 bases of the junction unmatched. The CDR3 has 14 amino acids. Per the germline V gene, CDR1 is LGHNT and CDR2 is FRNRAP. Here the CDR3 DNA reads TGTGCTAGTGGTTCCAGCGGGAGGGCCTACGAGCAGTACTTC. Translation gives CASGSSGRAYEQYF.

V is TRBV5-1 and J is TRBJ1-5, with D possibly TRBD1 on 5 matching bases. In germline, CDR1 is SGHRS, CDR2 YFSETQ. V was shortened by 3 bases and J by 4 bases, with 8 bases between the two germline ends. CDR3 length: 13 amino acids. As DNA, the CDR3 is TGCGCCAGCAGCTACGGGGGAAATCAGCCCCAGCATTTT. Translation: CASSYGGNQPQHF.

This clonotype was picked up many times. The chain employs TRBV21-1 and TRBJ2-2; the table's D gene call, TRBD2, was not cross checked with the DNA. TRBV21-1 is a known pseudogene. This CDR3 spans 18 amino acids. CDR3 coding DNA: TGTGCCAGCAGCCACAGAGGCAGGGCCACCTCGAACACCGGGGAGCTGTTTTTT. It encodes CASSHRGRATSNTGELFF.

This clonotype came up a few times. The chain joins TRBV18 to TRBJ2-7, with D perhaps TRBD2 (6 bases). CDR1 is KGHSH, CDR2 LQKENI, per germline. This CDR3 is built from 14 residues. V was clipped by 6 bases and J by 2 bases, with 14 bases between them. The CDR3 loop reads CASSPGTLPYEQYF. The CDR3 DNA reads TGTGCCAGCTCCCCTGGGACTTTGCCCTACGAGCAGTACTTC.

This clonotype occurred a few times. The chain joins TRBV3-1 to TRBJ1-4, with a tentative D call TRBD1 (5 bases). The CDR3 spans 16 residues. Trimming took 5 bases from V and 0 from J, leaving 13 bases between them. CDR1 is LGHDT, CDR2 YNNKEL, per germline (reference sequence). The DNA of the CDR3 is TGTGCCAGCAGCTCCCTGGGAGGGGCAACTAATGAAAAACTGTTTTTT. Its protein is CASSSLGGATNEKLFF.